These T cell receptor beta chains were read from a single sample in a study of T cell changes during pregnancy in multiple sclerosis. Sequenced by immunoSEQ multiplex PCR; TCRdb stores in-frame clones only, minus some. The repertoire includes 30,000 to 45,000 clones, around 90% of them detected once, and 0.45% to 0.6% sits in the top ten. This specimen was CD4+ T cells from peripheral blood mononuclear cells, taken in the first trimester of pregnancy. The source of these receptors is a female donor with multiple sclerosis, enrolled in a pregnancy study. Both conserved end residues are part of each CDR3. Fields, in order: J gene, V gene, D gene, CDR3 length, clone size, CDR3 DNA, CDR3 protein. The D gene is left open where the match is weak. Clone sizes are given selectively: once, few, many, or a class where the clone is expanded.

>TRBJ1-1|TRBV18|TRBD1|13|.
TGTGCCAGCCTCCGACAGGGGGCCACTGAAGCTTTCTTT
CASLRQGATEAFF
>TRBJ1-5|TRBV6-1|TRBD1|18|.
TGTGCCAGCAGTGAAGAGGACAGGGTACTTTGGGGCAATCAGCCCCAGCATTTT
CASSEEDRVLWGNQPQHF
>TRBJ1-2|TRBV29-1|TRBD1|17|.
TGCAGCGTTGAAGCCCCAAAGGCGGGACAGCAGCAATATGGCTACACCTTC
CSVEAPKAGQQQYGYTF
>TRBJ1-6|TRBV19|.|15|.
TGTGCCAGTAGCTTCATAAGCGCTTATAATTCACCCCTCCACTTT
CASSFISAYNSPLHF
>TRBJ1-2|TRBV27|TRBD1|16|.
TGTGCCAGCAGTTTATCCGTCCGGACAGGGGCGAAGGGCTACACCTTC
CASSLSVRTGAKGYTF
>TRBJ2-1|TRBV28|TRBD2|17|.
TGTGCCAGCAGGGGACTAGCGGGAAAAGGGTCCTACAATGAGCAGTTCTTC
CASRGLAGKGSYNEQFF
>TRBJ2-7|TRBV11-2|TRBD2|13|.
TGTGCCAGCAGCTCAAGCGGGAGGTACGAGCAGTACTTC
CASSSSGRYEQYF
>TRBJ2-2|TRBV6-1|TRBD2|15|.
TGTGCCAGCAGTGAACTAGCGGGAGTCACCGGGGAGCTGTTTTTT
CASSELAGVTGELFF
>TRBJ2-7|TRBV10-3|.|14|.
TGTGCCATCAGTGAGGACAGAAGTCTTTACGAGCAGTACTTC
CAISEDRSLYEQYF
>TRBJ2-1|TRBV5-6|.|13|once
TGTGCCAGCAGCTTAAAACCTGACTATGAGCAGTTCTTC
CASSLKPDYEQFF
>TRBJ1-4|TRBV5-6|.|14|.
TGTGCCAGCAGCTACAGAGCAACTAATGAAAAACTGTTTTTT
CASSYRATNEKLFF
>TRBJ2-3|TRBV28|TRBD2|15|once
TGTGCCAGCAGTTTACCTAGCGGAAGCACAGATACGCAGTATTTT
CASSLPSGSTDTQYF